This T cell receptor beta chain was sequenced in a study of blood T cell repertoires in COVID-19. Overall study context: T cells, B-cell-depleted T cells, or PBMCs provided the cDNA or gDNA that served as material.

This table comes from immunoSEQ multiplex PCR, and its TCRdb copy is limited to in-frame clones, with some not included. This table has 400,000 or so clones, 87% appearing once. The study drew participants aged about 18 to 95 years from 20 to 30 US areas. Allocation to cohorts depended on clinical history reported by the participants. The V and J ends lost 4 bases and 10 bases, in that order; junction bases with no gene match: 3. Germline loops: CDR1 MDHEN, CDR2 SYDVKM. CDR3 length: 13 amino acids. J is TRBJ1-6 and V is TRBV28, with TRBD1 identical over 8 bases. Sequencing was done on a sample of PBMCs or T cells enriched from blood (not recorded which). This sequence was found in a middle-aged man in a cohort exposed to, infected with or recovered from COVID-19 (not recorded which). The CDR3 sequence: CASSSTGASPLHF. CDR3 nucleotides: TGTGCCAGCAGTTCGACAGGGGCATCACCCCTCCACTTT.